The clone carrying this T cell receptor beta chain has only a few counts. No antigen is known for it. TCRdb ran MiXCR on the 5' RACE reads and lists one entry per CDR3 protein. Among roughly 720,000 distinct CDR3 sequences, roughly 20% were seen once, and the ten largest hold approximately 14%. All donors comprised healthy Caucasians. This sample is part of a study of identical twins. General observations from the study: Clonotypes of the beta chain that were abundant in cord blood carried fewer insertions (memory repertoires showed none).

The same specimen was also included in a second study, on T cells expressing NK-cell markers.

The TCR originated in a woman aged 18-29 years in good health. Sequencing was carried out using PBMCs.

CDR3 nucleotide sequence: TGTGCCAGCAGTTTTCCCCTCGGCTCCTACAATGAGCAGTTCTTC. It translates to CASSFPLGSYNEQFF. The chain combines TRBV6-2 or TRBV6-3 with TRBJ2-1; D not certain. The length of the CDR3 is 15 residues. The V gene lost 4 bases and the J gene lost 0 bases, with 10 bases spanning the gap. Germline CDR1 reads MNHEY; CDR2 reads SVGEGT.